The T cell receptor (beta chain) described here comes from a study of monozygotic twins with cystic fibrosis. Regarding the study as a whole: V usage most resembled the co-twin in 13 of 16 pairs.

The CDR3 is 15 amino acids. CDR1 and CDR2 (germline): SGHTA, FQGNSA. V was clipped by 4 bases and J by 6 bases; unmatched bases: 4. Produced via immunoSEQ multiplex PCR; TCRdb's table is partial and in-frame only. The sample lists 20,000 to 25,000 clones; about 97% were seen once. Worth noting for this clone: Its antigen remains unknown.

Input material: blood. The rearrangement uses TRBV7-2 and TRBJ2-1; 12 bases map to TRBD2. The TCR was taken from a girl aged 10-17 years with cystic fibrosis. The DNA for the CDR3 is TGTGCCAGCAGCTCTAGCGGGAGGGTCGGCAATGAGCAGTTCTTC. Translation gives CASSSSGRVGNEQFF.